A single sample is the source of the 19 T cell receptor beta chains below, sequenced in a study of cytomegalovirus exposure and HLA in healthy donors. Amplification used 60 Vbeta primers and 13 Jbeta primers. Libraries were prepared by immunoSEQ multiplex PCR; TCRdb keeps only in-frame clonotypes and omits some of them. In the table there are about 160,000 clones, under 80% of which are singletons. Sequenced sample: PBMCs. The receptors come from a woman in her twenties or thirties in good health and CMV-seronegative.

This clone turned up a few times. The chain couples TRBV7-2 to TRBJ2-3; 12 nucleotides agree with TRBD2. The CDR3 contains 19 residues. Trimming removed 3 bases from V and 1 base from J; junction bases left unmatched: 11. Germline loops: CDR1 SGHTA, CDR2 FQGNSA. As DNA, the CDR3 is TGTGCCAGCAGCTTGGGACCCACCGGGACTAGCGGGCGCACAGATACGCAGTATTTT. Amino acids: CASSLGPTGTSGRTDTQYF.

The rearrangement links TRBV9 to TRBJ2-1, with 14 bases identical to TRBD2. The ends lost 0 bases at V and 12 bases at J; junction bases unmatched: 5. Germline CDR1 reads SGDLS; CDR2 reads YYNGEE. The CDR3 runs to 15 residues. Here the CDR3 DNA reads TGTGCCAGCAGCGTAGGACTAGCGGGGGGGCACCCGCAGTTCTTC. It codes for CASSVGLAGGHPQFF.

CDR3 nucleotide sequence: TGTGCCAGCAGCCGCCACTGGGCGCCAACCCCCCGAAATGAGCAGTTCTTC. Its protein is CASSRHWAPTPRNEQFF. V gene TRBV2 combines with J gene TRBJ2-1; unclear D gene. V was shortened by 6 bases and J by 7 bases, with 25 bases between the two germline ends. CDR1 is SNHLY, CDR2 FYNNEI, per germline. The CDR3 sequence is 17 residues long.

The rearrangement uses TRBV10-3 and TRBJ1-1; tentatively, D is TRBD1 (5 bases). V was trimmed by 6 bases and J by 0 bases, leaving 8 bases between them. The CDR3 covers 13 residues. Germline values: CDR1 ENHRY, CDR2 SYGVKD. Written as DNA, the CDR3 is TGTGCCATCAGGACAGAGATGAACACTGAAGCTTTCTTT. Protein product: CAIRTEMNTEAFF.

With respect to this clone: At one end the junction does not follow the germline gene, possibly because of a read error. CDR3 sequence (DNA): TGTGCCAGTAGTCGGGGACAGGGCCTTTGGGAGCAGCACTTC. As protein: CASSRGQGLWEQHF. This chain connects TRBV19 to TRBJ2-7; 9 bases line up with TRBD1. The germline V gene has CDR1 LNHDA and CDR2 SQIVND (reference sequence). CDR3 size: 14 residues.

The chain uses TRBV5-1 and TRBJ1-2; D is ambiguous. The CDR3 length is 14 residues. Germline V gene data show CDR1 as SGHRS and CDR2 as YFSETQ. Trimming removed 7 bases at V and 6 bases at J, with 19 bases between. The CDR3 sequence: CASSWEGYGHGYTF. Written as DNA, the CDR3 is TGCGCCAGCTCGTGGGAGGGTTACGGACATGGCTACACCTTC.

This clone was counted a few times. The chain joins TRBV7-6 to TRBJ2-1, with a tentative D call TRBD2 (6 bases). V gave up 2 bases and J gave up 2 bases, with 7 bases separating them. The germline V gene encodes CDR1 SGHVS and CDR2 FNYEAQ. The CDR3 contains 14 residues. In nucleotides, the CDR3 is TGTGCCAGCAGCTTACGGACTACCTACAATGAGCAGTTCTTC. Its protein is CASSLRTTYNEQFF.

The rearrangement joins TRBV5-1 to TRBJ2-2, with TRBD1 as a possible D gene (6 bases). The length of the CDR3 is 16 residues. Germline V gene data show CDR1 as SGHRS and CDR2 as YFSETQ. V lost 0 bases to trimming and J lost 7 bases, with 16 bases between them. CDR3 bases: TGCGCCAGCAGCTTGGCCGTACAGGGAAAGAACGGGGAGCTGTTTTTT. Translating gives CASSLAVQGKNGELFF.

This clone was detected a few times. The V call is TRBV7-3, the J call TRBJ2-1, with TRBD2 matching 11 bases. This CDR3 is 14 amino acids long. Germline trimming cut 4 bases from V and 9 bases from J; bases unmatched to any gene: 5. The germline gives CDR1 SGHTA, CDR2 FQGTGA. CDR3 in amino acids: CASSWATSGAEQFF. CDR3 in DNA: TGTGCCAGCAGCTGGGCGACTAGCGGGGCTGAGCAGTTCTTC.

This clone showed up just once. The V call is TRBV7-9, the J call TRBJ1-1; 7 bases are shared with TRBD1. There are 14 residues in the CDR3. Germline V gene lookup returns CDR1 SEHNR and CDR2 FQNEAQ (reference sequence). The V gene end was trimmed by 5 bases and the J gene end by 4 bases; junction bases not matched to a gene: 7. The CDR3 DNA sequence: TGTGCCAGCAGCGTCGGCCAGGGGGGCACTGAAGCTTTCTTT. This encodes CASSVGQGGTEAFF.

The rearrangement uses TRBV4-1 and TRBJ2-2; tentative D call: TRBD2 (7 bases). V lost 5 bases and J lost 3, with 16 bases in between. Germline CDR1 is MGHRA and CDR2 is YSYEKL. The CDR3 length is 16 residues. The CDR3: CASSLEGGAHTGELFF. For the CDR3, the DNA is TGCGCCAGCAGCTTGGAGGGGGGGGCCCACACCGGGGAGCTGTTTTTT.

The DNA for the CDR3 is TGTGCCAGCAGCTGGGGGACAGGGGGCACTGAAGCTTTCTTT. Its translation is CASSWGTGGTEAFF. The V and J genes are TRBV5-6 and TRBJ1-1, with 11 bases aligning to TRBD1. CDR3 length: 14 residues. Germline CDR1 is SGHDT and CDR2 is YYEEEE. V shed 3 bases, J shed 4 bases, and the junction held 2 bases outside the gene matches.

A word on this clone: The junction departs from germline at one end; a sequencing error may be responsible. This sequence joins TRBV6-1 and TRBJ2-2, with D uncertain. In germline, CDR1 is MNHNS, CDR2 SASEGT. The CDR3 is 14 residues long. The CDR3 bases are TGTGCCAGCCGTGACTCGGGTCACACCGGGGAGCTGTTTTTT. Translation gives CASRDSGHTGELFF.

The chain couples TRBV19 to TRBJ1-5, with 8 bases aligning to TRBD1. Germline V gene data show CDR1 as LNHDA and CDR2 as SQIVND (reference sequence). This CDR3 contains 15 residues. With V trimmed by 2 bases and J by 9 bases, 9 bases remained unmatched. The CDR3 loop is CASSILPQGAGPQHF. CDR3 bases: TGTGCCAGTAGTATATTACCCCAGGGGGCAGGGCCCCAGCATTTT.

J is TRBJ1-2 and V is TRBV2; possible D gene TRBD1, 5 bases. V dropped 8 bases and J dropped 2 bases, with 18 bases sitting between them. The germline V gene has CDR1 SNHLY and CDR2 FYNNEI. The CDR3 is 15 amino acids. The CDR3 nucleotides read TGTGCCAGCCTCCCCGGGGGGAGGGAGAACTATGGCTACACCTTC. Protein sequence: CASLPGGRENYGYTF.

The chain links TRBV5-1 to TRBJ1-4; weak D call: TRBD1 (6 bases). Trimming removed 4 bases from V and 2 bases from J, with 12 bases in between. Germline V lookup: CDR1 SGHRS, CDR2 YFSETQ. The CDR3 loop spans 15 amino acids. CDR3 loop: CASSRDRSTNEKLFF. The CDR3 DNA sequence: TGCGCCAGCAGCCGAGACAGGTCTACTAATGAAAAACTGTTTTTT.

CDR3 sequence: CASSFDRNTEAFF. In DNA, the CDR3 is TGCGCCAGCAGCTTCGACAGGAACACTGAAGCTTTCTTT. The chain is built from TRBV5-1 and TRBJ1-1, with a tentative D call TRBD1 (5 bases). V gave up 2 bases and J gave up 1 base, with 6 bases separating them. The CDR3 loop spans 13 amino acids. Germline V gene sequence: CDR1 SGHRS, CDR2 YFSETQ.

As concerns this clone: The sample contains more than one DNA sequence encoding this CDR3. This chain's CDR3 is CASSPRQGWDTEAFF. The CDR3, as DNA: TGTGCCAGCAGTCCAAGACAGGGTTGGGACACTGAAGCTTTCTTT. The chain couples TRBV27 to TRBJ1-1, with 7 bases identical to TRBD1. Germline V lookup: CDR1 MNHEY, CDR2 SMNVEV (reference sequence). This CDR3 comprises 15 residues. The V segment lost 5 bases and the J segment 3 bases; nucleotides outside the gene matches: 9.

The chain joins TRBV5-4 to TRBJ2-5; TRBD2 matches 7 bases. The CDR3 contains 13 residues. Germline CDR1 reads SGHNT; CDR2 reads YYREEE (reference sequence). The ends lost 1 base at V and 3 bases at J; junction bases unmatched: 0. In DNA form, the CDR3 reads TGTGCCAGCAGCTTGCGGGGGGAAGAGACCCAGTACTTC. Its translation: CASSLRGEETQYF. Drawing the rest from reference TRBV5-4 and TRBJ2-5, the complete variable domain is ETGVTQSPTHLIKTRGQQVTLRCSSQSGHNTVSWYQQALGQGPQFIFQYYREEENGRGNFPPRFSGLQFPNYSSELNVNALELDDSALYLCASSLRGEETQYFGPGTRLLVL.